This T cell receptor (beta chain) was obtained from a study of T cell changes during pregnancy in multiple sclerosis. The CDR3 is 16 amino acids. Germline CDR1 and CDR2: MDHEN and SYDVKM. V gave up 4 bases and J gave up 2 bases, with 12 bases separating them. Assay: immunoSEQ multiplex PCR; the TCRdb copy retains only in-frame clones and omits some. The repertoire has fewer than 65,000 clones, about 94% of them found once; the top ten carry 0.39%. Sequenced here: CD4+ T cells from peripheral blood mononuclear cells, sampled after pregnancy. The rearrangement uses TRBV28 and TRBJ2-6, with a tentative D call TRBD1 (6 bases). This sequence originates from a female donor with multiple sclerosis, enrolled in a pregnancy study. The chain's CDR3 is CASSSSPGAGANVLTF. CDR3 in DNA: TGTGCCAGCAGTTCCTCCCCAGGGGCTGGGGCCAACGTCCTGACTTTC. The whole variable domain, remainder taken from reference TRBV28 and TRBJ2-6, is DVKVTQSSRYLVKRTGEKVFLECVQDMDHENMFWYRQDPGLGLRLIYFSYDVKMKEKGDIPEGYSVSREKKERFSLILESASTNQTSMYLCASSSSPGAGANVLTFGAGSRLTVL.